This TCR beta chain was recovered during a study of blood T cell repertoires in COVID-19. About the research overall: Acute-phase and convalescent COVID-19 samples originated in the United States, Italy and Spain. Nucleic acid was either cDNA or gDNA, and it came from T cells, B-cell-depleted T cells, or PBMCs.

This clone was detected only a few times. Per the study methods: Quantification of nucleated cells was approximated via reference gene primer amplification. Sequenced by immunoSEQ multiplex PCR; TCRdb stores in-frame clones only, minus some. Clone size and the V and J calls come from that table; the DNA yielded D and trimming. This table holds 95,000 to 150,000 clones, around 88% found once. This sequence was found in a woman between 50 and 59 years old with active or convalescent COVID-19. Sequencing used peripheral blood.

The CDR3 DNA reads TGTGCCAGCAGCCCACTCTTGACAGGGGAGGATAATTCACCCCTCCACTTT. Protein product: CASSPLLTGEDNSPLHF. J is TRBJ1-6 and V is TRBV7-8; 8 bases map to TRBD1. The germline CDR1 and CDR2 sequences are SGHVS and FQNEAQ. V trimming: 5 bases; J trimming: 5 bases; junction bases outside the gene matches: 11. The CDR3 runs to 17 residues.